This T cell receptor (beta chain) was documented in a study of robustness of blood B and T cell sequencing (dated by TCRdb to between 2018 and 2020). Notes on the research overall: The study aimed to determine how much peripheral blood is needed to reliably characterize an individual's TCRbeta and IgG repertoires. Each of the approximately nine independently drawn blood samples had its TCRbeta and IgG repertoires measured. Two replicate TCRbeta cDNA libraries were prepared from one shared RNA pool from a single 10 ml draw, serving as technical replicates.

The library was generated by PCR. The sequencer listed for this sample is Illumina MiSeq. SMARTScribe reverse transcriptase and a 5' template-switch oligo, by which a universal priming site was added, were used for cDNA synthesis. Each cDNA molecule was tagged by a 12-nucleotide random unique molecular identifier (UMI) carried on the template-switch oligo. Chain-specific reverse primers targeted TCRbeta transcripts during reverse transcription. Residual template-switch adapters were removed by uracil DNA glycosylase treatment, and cDNA was purified using a Qiagen MinElute kit. For the first PCR, 20 to 25 cycles were run with KAPA HiFi HotStart ReadyMix and step-out primers, split across four 50 ul reactions. Products of the first-round PCR were gel-purified before additional amplification. Illumina Nextera adapters were attached in a second PCR of 7 to 9 cycles, and the libraries were then purified and pooled. The UMI barcode for each TCRbeta molecule was captured by a 50-nucleotide 5' read. In the authors' own workflow: The MIGEC toolkit was used to group reads by UMI into consensus reads. Forward and reverse consensus reads were merged with PEAR to produce final reads. Identical UMI-sequence pairs shared across libraries were treated as cross-sample contamination and removed by a custom decontamination script. MIGMAP, a wrapper around IgBLAST, was used for V(D)J assignment and CDR3 extraction. TCR clonotypes were defined by identical V gene, J gene and CDR3 amino acid sequence, and CDR1 and CDR2 were left unsequenced. In TCRdb, the public reads were trimmed at Q25 with fastp and aligned with MiXCR, with productive beta chains retained. Every CDR3 protein is listed once, alongside the most common genes and DNA of its rows. These V and J calls derive from TCRdb rather than the authors' analysis. The sample table records some 1,600 distinct CDR3 sequences; 56% of these occur just once. 40% of the sample is taken by the ten largest.

This clonotype was seen only a few times. Its recognized antigen is unknown. No much larger clone exists at a distance of one base, and base qualities are not known. TCRbeta repertoires were quantified from mRNA rather than genomic DNA, which captures expressed receptors. Without any cell sorting, leukocytes from the buffy coat were collected into Trizol, and RNA was extracted using the Direct-zol RNA MiniPrep Plus kit. To separate plasma, buffy coat and red blood cells, the EDTA blood tubes were centrifuged right away at 4 degrees C. General conclusions and limits of the study: Combining 3 or 4 tubes (roughly 28-45 ml blood) brought coverage of the top 10,000 TCRbeta clonotypes close to saturation. The 1,000 most abundant TCRbeta clonotypes from the pooled draws were detected in every single 10 ml sample. Of the top 10,000 TCRbeta clonotypes in one technical replicate library, roughly 95% were also found in the other technical replicate library. Immediate fractionation was required for EDTA tubes, so the use of EDTA tubes in multi-site collections was limited. The TCRbeta rarefaction curves did not fully level off, which suggests either under-sequencing or many low-abundance clonotypes. Pooling tubes did not increase the overlap of rare TCRbeta clonotypes, which implies that much larger blood volumes would be needed to capture rare TCRbeta clonotypes. One pair of TCRbeta libraries showed evidence of cross-contamination, likely from batch processing; the shared UMI-sequence pairs were removed.

The CDR3 runs 13 residues from the cysteine to the phenylalanine. Left in the record is the CDR3 DNA by itself, 39 bases read in frame from the first base. CDR1 and CDR2, per the germline V gene, are MNHNS and SASEGT. Relative to germline, V is 6 bases shorter and J is 5 bases shorter, with 13 bases between their ends. The receptor's source is a human donor in good health. Sequenced sample: peripheral blood. The chain links TRBV6-1 with TRBJ1-2; too little of a D gene remains to name it. The nucleotide sequence reads TGTGCCAGCAGCCCGACCTTAGTATATGGCTACACCTTC. Translated, this gives CASSPTLVYGYTF.